Sequencing of this T cell receptor beta chain was carried out in a study of T cell responses to AZD1222 COVID-19 vaccine. Overall study findings and caveats: Recipients of AZD1222 seropositive at baseline numbered only five or six. Two doses of AZD1222 preceded a rise in Spike-specific TCR breadth and depth. There were mostly white British donors and more females than males, and clonal diversity was possibly underestimated.

Libraries were prepared by immunoSEQ multiplex PCR; TCRdb keeps only in-frame clonotypes and omits some of them. The sample comprises around 78,000 clones, approximately 87% of which are singletons, and approximately 1.4% rests with the top ten. To note about this clone: The antigen is undetermined.

Germline V gives CDR1 SGHDN, CDR2 FVKESK. Unmatched junction bases numbered 3, after V lost 3 bases and J lost 6 bases. The length of the CDR3 is 13 residues. This material consisted of peripheral blood, taken 28 days after the second AZD1222 dose. The source is an adult who received the AZD1222 COVID-19 vaccine. V is TRBV14 and J is TRBJ1-1; the match to TRBD1 covers 8 bases. The CDR3 here is CASSHIQGAEAFF. The DNA of the CDR3 is TGTGCCAGCAGCCATATACAGGGGGCTGAAGCTTTCTTT.